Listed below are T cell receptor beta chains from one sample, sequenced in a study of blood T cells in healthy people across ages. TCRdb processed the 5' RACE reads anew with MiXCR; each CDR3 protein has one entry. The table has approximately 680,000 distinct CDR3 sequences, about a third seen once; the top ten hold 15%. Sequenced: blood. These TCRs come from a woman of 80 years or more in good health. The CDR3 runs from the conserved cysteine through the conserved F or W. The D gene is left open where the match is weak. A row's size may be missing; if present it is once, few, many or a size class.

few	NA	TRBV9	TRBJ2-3	TGTGCCAGCAGCTCAACAAGCGGACAGCCGAGAGGTACGCAGTATTTT	CASSSTSGQPRGTQYF
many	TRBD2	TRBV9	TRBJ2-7	TGTGCCAGCAGCGTAGCCGGGGGGGGAAGCTCCTACGAGCAGTACTTC	CASSVAGGGSSYEQYF
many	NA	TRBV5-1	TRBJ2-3	TGCGCCAGCAGCGTCTACGGACAGACCACAGATACGCAGTATTTT	CASSVYGQTTDTQYF
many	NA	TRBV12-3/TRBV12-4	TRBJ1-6	TGTGCCAGCAGTTTAAAGGGGAATTCACCCCTCCACTTT	CASSLKGNSPLHF
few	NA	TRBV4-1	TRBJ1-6	TGCGCCAGCAGCCAAGACGCTTTCTCACCCCTCCACTTT	CASSQDAFSPLHF
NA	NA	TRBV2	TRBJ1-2	TGTGCCAGCAGTCACAGACCGTCTAACTATGGCTACACCTTC	CASSHRPSNYGYTF
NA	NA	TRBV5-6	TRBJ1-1	TGTGCCAGCAGCACCCAGGGTTTGAACACTGAAGCTTTCTTT	CASSTQGLNTEAFF
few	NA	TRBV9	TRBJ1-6	TGTGCCAGCAGCGTAACGCAGGAAAATTCACCCCTCCACTTT	CASSVTQENSPLHF
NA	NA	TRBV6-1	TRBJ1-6	TGTGCCAGCAGTGAAAGGGATGGGGGCCCTTCACCCCTCCACTTT	CASSERDGGPSPLHF
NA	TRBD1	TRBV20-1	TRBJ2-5	TGCGGCGCTGGGACAGGGGGGGCCCTCCAAGAGACCCAGTACTTC	CGAGTGGALQETQYF
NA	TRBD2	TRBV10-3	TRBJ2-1	TGTGCCAGCAGCGTAGTAGGGCGGGAGAGGAATGAGCAGTTCTTC	CASSVVGRERNEQFF
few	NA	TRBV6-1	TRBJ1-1	TGTGCCAGCAGCCTCGCGAGGGCTGAAGCTTTCTTT	CASSLARAEAFF
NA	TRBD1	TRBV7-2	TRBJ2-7	TGCGCCAGCAGCTACGACAGGGGACCCTACGAGCAGTACTTC	CASSYDRGPYEQYF
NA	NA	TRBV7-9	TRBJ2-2	TGTGCCAGCAGCCCCACGGGGGTCGGGGAGCTGTTTTTT	CASSPTGVGELFF
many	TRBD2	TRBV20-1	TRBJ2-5	TGCAGTGCTACTCGGACTAGCGGGGGCCAACAAGAGACCCAGTACTTC	CSATRTSGGQQETQYF
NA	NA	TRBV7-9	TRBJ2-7	TGTGCCAGCAGTTGGGTCCGACCCTACGAGCAGTACTTC	CASSWVRPYEQYF
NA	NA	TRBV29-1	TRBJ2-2	TGCAGCGTTGAAGAGAGGGGGGCACGTCCCGGGGAGCTGTTTTTT	CSVEERGARPGELFF
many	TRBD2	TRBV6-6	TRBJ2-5	TGTGCCAGCAGATCGGGGGGGGGCTCGGGCCAAGAGACCCAGTACTTC	CASRSGGGSGQETQYF
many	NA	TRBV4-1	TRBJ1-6	TGCGCCAGCAGCCAAGCCGCGGACTCACCCCTCCACTTT	CASSQAADSPLHF
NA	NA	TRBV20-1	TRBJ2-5	TGCAGTGTCAACCGCAAATTGGGGGAGACCCAGTACTTC	CSVNRKLGETQYF
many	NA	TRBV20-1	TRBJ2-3	TGCAGTGCTAGATGGTGGGGCGAGTCTAGCACAGATACGCAGTATTTT	CSARWWGESSTDTQYF
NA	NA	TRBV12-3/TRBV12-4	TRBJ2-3	TGTGCCAACAGTTCCTCGGCCCGCACAGATGCGCAGTATTTT	CANSSSARTDAQYF
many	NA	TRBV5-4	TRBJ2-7	TGTGCCAGCAGCTTAGATTCCGCCCCGGGACACGTACTCTACGAGCAGTACTTC	CASSLDSAPGHVLYEQYF
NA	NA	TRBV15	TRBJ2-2	TGTGCCACCAGCAAACGGAGGCAGGTTACCGGGGAGCTGTTTTTT	CATSKRRQVTGELFF
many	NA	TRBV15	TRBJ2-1	TGTGCCACCAGCAGGGATCAAGGACAGCTCTACAATGAGCAGTTCTTC	CATSRDQGQLYNEQFF
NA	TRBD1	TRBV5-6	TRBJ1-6	TGTGCCAGCAGCTTGTATGGACAGGGAGAGTCACCCCTCCACTTT	CASSLYGQGESPLHF
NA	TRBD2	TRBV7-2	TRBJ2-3	TGTGCCAGCAGCCAAACTAGCGGGGGCTTCCGGGATACGCAGTATTTT	CASSQTSGGFRDTQYF
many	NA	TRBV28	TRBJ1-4	TGTGCCAGCAGTTCACGAAAACAGGGATTAAATGAAAAACTGTTTTTT	CASSSRKQGLNEKLFF
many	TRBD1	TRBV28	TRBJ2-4	TGTGCCAGCAGTCGACCACCGGGACAGGGAGCCAAAAACATTCAGTACTTC	CASSRPPGQGAKNIQYF
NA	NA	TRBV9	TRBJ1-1	TGTGCCAGCAGCGTCCACGGGATAAACACTGAAGCTTTCTTT	CASSVHGINTEAFF
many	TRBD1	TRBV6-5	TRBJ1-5	TGTGCCAGCAGTAGGGGACAGGGGGATCAGCCCCAGCATTTT	CASSRGQGDQPQHF
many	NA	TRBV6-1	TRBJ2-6	TGTGCCAGCATACCGGACGAATTGACTCTCTCTGGGGCCAACGTCCTGACTTTC	CASIPDELTLSGANVLTF
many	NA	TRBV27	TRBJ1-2	TGTGCCAGCAGTCGCCAGGGACGGCATGGCTACACCTTC	CASSRQGRHGYTF
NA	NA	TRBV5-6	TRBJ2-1	TGTGCCAGCAGCTCCCATCGTTTTAGCGCCTGGGAGATAGGTGTGCAGTTCTTC	CASSSHRFSAWEIGVQFF
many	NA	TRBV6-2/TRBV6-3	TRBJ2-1	TGTGCCAGCACAGGGCCCCCGGGAGAGCAGTTCTTC	CASTGPPGEQFF
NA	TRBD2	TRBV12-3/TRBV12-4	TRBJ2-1	TGTGCCAGCAGAAGGACTAGCGGGAGGGTAAACAATGAGCAGTTCTTC	CASRRTSGRVNNEQFF
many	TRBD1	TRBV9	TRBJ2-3	TGTGCCAGCAGTCCCGGGACAGCCGTCGGTGATACGCAGTATTTT	CASSPGTAVGDTQYF
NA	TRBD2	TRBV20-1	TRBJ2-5	TGCAGTGCTAGAATAGCGGGTCTCGCTTCAGAGACCCAGTACTTC	CSARIAGLASETQYF
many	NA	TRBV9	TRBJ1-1	TGTGCCAGCAGCGTAGTCGGCGTAGTGAACACTGAAGCTTTCTTT	CASSVVGVVNTEAFF
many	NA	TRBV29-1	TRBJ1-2	TGCAGCGTAGCTACAGGGTTTGGCTACACCTTC	CSVATGFGYTF
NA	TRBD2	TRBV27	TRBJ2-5	TGTGCCAGCAGTGAAACTAGCGGGGAGACCCAGTACTTC	CASSETSGETQYF
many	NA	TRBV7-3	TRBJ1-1	TGTGCCAGCAGCTTAACCATGAACACTGAAGCTTTCTTT	CASSLTMNTEAFF
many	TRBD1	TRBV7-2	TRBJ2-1	TGTGCCAGCAGCCCTTGGACAGGGAACAATGAGCAGTTCTTC	CASSPWTGNNEQFF
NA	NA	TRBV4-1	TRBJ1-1	TGCGCCAGCAGCCAAGATTTTACGGACGGCACTGAAGCTTTCTTT	CASSQDFTDGTEAFF
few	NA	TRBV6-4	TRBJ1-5	TGTGTCAGCAGGCCCCGGGACAATAGCAATCAGCCCCAGCATTTT	CVSRPRDNSNQPQHF
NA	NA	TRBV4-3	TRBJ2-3	TGCGCCAGCAGCCAATTAGGCGGGTCGTCCACAGATACGCAGTATTTT	CASSQLGGSSTDTQYF
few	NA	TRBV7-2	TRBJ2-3	TGTGCCAGCAGCACCGTCGGAGGCACAGATACGCAGTATTTT	CASSTVGGTDTQYF
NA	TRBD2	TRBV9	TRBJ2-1	TGTACCAGCAGCTCCGGGACTAGCGGATACAATGAGCAGTTCTTC	CTSSSGTSGYNEQFF
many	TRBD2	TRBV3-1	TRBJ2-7	TGTGCCAGCAGCCAAGGACTAGCGGAGGCCTACGAGCAGTACTTC	CASSQGLAEAYEQYF
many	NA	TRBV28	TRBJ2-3	TGTGCCAGCAGATCGGGCGGCGCAGATACGCAGTATTTT	CASRSGGADTQYF
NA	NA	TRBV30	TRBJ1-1	TGTGCCTGGGAACGGGGGCAGGACACTGAAGCTTTCTTT	CAWERGQDTEAFF
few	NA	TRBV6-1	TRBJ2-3	TGTGCCAGCATGCGGTGGAAGCCCACAGATACGCAGTATTTT	CASMRWKPTDTQYF
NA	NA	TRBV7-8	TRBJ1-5	TGTGCCAGCAGCTTAGGGTTTAGCGAGGACATCCAGCATTTT	CASSLGFSEDIQHF
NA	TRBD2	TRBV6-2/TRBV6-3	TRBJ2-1	TGTGCCAGCAGTTACTTTACTAGCGGGGGGGCCGCTGAGCAGTTCTTC	CASSYFTSGGAAEQFF
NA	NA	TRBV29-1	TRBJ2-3	TGCAGCGTTGTTTGGGAAATCGGAGATACGCAGTATTTT	CSVVWEIGDTQYF
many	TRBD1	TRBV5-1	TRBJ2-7	TGCGCCAGCAGCAATACAGGGGGCAGCTACGAGCAGTACTTC	CASSNTGGSYEQYF
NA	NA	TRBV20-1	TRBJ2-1	TGCAGTGCTTGGCCGGTGAGCTCCTACAATGAGCAGTTCTTC	CSAWPVSSYNEQFF
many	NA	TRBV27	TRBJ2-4	TGTGCCAGCAGTGCCATTGTCAAAAACATTCAGTACTTC	CASSAIVKNIQYF